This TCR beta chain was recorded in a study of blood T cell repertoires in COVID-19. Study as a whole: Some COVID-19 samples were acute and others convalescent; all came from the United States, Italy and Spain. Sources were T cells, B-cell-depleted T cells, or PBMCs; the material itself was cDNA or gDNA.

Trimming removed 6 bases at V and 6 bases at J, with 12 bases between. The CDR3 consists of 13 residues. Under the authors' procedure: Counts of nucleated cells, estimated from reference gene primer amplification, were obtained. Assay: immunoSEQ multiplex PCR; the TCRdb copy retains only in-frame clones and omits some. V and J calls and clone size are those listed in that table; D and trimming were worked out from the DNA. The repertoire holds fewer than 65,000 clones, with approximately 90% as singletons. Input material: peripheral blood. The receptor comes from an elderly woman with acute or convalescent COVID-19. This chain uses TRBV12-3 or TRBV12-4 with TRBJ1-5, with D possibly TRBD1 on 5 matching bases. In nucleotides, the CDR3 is TGTGCCAGCAGGGGACTCGGGTCTCAGCCCCAGCATTTT. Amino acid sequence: CASRGLGSQPQHF.